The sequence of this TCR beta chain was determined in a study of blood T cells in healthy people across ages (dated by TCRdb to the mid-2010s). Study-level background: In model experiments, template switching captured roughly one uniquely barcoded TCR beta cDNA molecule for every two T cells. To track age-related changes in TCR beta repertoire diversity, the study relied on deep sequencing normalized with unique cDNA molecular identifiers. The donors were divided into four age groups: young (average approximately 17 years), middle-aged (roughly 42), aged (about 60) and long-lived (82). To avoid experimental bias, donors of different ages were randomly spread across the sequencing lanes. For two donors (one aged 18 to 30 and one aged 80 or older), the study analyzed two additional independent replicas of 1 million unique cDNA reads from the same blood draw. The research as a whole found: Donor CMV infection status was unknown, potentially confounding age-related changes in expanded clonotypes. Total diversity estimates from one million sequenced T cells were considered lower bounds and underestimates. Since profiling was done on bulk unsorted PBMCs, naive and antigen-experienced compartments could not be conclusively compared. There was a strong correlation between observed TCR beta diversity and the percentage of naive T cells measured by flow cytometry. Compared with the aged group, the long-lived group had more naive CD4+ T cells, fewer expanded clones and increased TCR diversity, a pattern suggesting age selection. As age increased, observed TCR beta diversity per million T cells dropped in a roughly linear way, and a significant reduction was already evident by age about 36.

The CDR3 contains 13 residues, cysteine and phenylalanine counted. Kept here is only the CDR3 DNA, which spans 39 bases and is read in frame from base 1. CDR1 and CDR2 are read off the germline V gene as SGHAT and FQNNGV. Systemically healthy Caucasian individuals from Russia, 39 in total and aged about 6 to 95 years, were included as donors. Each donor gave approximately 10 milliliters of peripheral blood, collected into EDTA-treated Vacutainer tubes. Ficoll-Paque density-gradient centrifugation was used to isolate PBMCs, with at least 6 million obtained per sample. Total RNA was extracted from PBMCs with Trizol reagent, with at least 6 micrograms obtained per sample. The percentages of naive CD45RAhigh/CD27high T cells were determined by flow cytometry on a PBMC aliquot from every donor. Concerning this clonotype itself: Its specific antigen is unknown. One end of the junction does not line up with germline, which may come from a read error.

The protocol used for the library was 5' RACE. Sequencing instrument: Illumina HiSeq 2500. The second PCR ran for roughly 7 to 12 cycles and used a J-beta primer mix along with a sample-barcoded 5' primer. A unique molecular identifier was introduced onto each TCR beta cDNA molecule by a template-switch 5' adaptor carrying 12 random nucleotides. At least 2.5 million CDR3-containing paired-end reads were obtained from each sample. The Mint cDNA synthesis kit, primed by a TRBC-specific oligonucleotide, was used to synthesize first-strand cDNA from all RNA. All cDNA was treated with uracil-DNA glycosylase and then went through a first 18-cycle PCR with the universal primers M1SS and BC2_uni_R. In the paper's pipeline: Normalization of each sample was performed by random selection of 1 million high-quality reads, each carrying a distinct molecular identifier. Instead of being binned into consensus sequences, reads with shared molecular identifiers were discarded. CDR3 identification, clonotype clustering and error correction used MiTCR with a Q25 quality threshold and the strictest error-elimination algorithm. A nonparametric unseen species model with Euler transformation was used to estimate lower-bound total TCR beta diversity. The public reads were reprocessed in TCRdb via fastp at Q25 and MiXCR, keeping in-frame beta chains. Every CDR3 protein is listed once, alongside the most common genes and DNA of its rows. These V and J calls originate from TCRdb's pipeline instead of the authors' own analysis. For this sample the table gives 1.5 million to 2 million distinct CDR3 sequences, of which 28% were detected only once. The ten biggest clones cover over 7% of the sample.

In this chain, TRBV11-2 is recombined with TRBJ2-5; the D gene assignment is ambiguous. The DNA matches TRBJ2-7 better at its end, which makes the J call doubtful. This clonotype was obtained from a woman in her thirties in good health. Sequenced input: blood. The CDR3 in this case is CASSLEATAEQYF. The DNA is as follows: TGCGCCAGCAGCTTAGAGGCAACTGCCGAGCAGTACTTC.